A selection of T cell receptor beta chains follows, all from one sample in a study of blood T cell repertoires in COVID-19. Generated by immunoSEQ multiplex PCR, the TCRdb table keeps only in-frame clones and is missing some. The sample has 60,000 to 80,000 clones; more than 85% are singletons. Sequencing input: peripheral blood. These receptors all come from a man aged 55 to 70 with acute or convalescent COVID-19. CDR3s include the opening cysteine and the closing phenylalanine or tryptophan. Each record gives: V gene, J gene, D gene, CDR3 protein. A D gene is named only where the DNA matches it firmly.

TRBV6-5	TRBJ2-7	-	CASGYRASYEQYF
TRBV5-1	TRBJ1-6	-	CASSLGQAYNSPLHF
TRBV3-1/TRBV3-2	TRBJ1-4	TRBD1	CASSQEGTGDEKLFF
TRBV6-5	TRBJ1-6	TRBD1	CATGDRDNSPLHF
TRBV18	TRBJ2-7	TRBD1	CASSPTGESYEQYF
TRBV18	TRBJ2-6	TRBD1	CASSPRDRGLTGANVLTF
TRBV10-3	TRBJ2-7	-	CAISMGTSVEQYF
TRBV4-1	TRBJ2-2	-	CASSLSSSEYTGELFF
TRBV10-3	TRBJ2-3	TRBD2	CAIKGAGGPDTQYF
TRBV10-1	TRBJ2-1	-	CASSESGLEQFF
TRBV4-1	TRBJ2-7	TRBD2	CASSQVITSGGVPYEQYF
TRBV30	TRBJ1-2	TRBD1	CAWSVRDRGGGGYTF
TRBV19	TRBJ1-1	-	CASQGHLNTEAFF
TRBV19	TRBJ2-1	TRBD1	CASVGQIYNEQFF
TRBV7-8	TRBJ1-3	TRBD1	CASSSRQGKTGNTIYF
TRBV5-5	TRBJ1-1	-	CASSLDWDKALNTEAFF
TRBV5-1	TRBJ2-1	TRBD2	CASSWVASGSRADEQFF
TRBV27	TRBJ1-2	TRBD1	CASAPPGQGLGYTF
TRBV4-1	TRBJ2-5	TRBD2	CASSQEQGLAGEETQYF
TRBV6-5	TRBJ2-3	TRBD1	CASRDPGGSDTQYF
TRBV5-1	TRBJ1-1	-	CASSLGQGNSRAFF
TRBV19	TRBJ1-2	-	CASSILLIRGYGYTF
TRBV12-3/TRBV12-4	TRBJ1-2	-	CASSHDSNYGYTF
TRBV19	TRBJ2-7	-	CASSRRQEPYEQYF
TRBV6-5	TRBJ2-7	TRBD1	CARDRDRSYEQYF
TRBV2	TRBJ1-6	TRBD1	CASSTGGSSPLHF
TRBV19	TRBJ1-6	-	CASTITVGGMSGSPLHF
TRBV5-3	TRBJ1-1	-	CARSLNATETMNTEAFF
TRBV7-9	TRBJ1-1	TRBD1	CASTPRQGDDEAFF
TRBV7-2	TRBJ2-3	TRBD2	CASSSNPSGRGTDTQYF
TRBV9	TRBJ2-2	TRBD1	CASSGPDRALTGELFF
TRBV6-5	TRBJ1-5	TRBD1	CASRQQGDYQPQHF
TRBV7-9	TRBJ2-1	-	CASSLEGASEEQFF
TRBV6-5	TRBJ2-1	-	CASRGAVRGEQFF